This T cell receptor (beta chain) originates from a study of response to subunit inactivated influenza vaccine. TCRdb redid the calling of the RT-PCR reads with MiXCR, one entry per CDR3 protein. The data contain hundreds of thousands of distinct CDR3 sequences, around 14% of them seen just once; the ten biggest clones take up around 6.5%. Study-level points and caveats: Only a handful of new T cells, the authors suggested, are recruited with each seasonal influenza vaccination.

In germline, CDR1 is LNHDA, CDR2 SQIVND (reference sequence). The V gene lost 7 bases and the J gene lost 6 bases, with 21 bases spanning the gap. CDR3 length: 16 amino acids. This clonotype was recorded a few times. The antigen is unknown. V gene TRBV19 combines with J gene TRBJ2-2; D tentatively fits TRBD1 or TRBD2 (6 bases each). The TCR was taken from a man aged 45-65 years who received an inactivated influenza vaccine. The sample in question was PBMCs from blood, obtained about 14 days before vaccination. The CDR3 DNA reads TGTGCCAGTATGGCTTTTGGGGGGCGTGGAGCCGGGGAGCTGTTTTTT. It is translated as CASMAFGGRGAGELFF.